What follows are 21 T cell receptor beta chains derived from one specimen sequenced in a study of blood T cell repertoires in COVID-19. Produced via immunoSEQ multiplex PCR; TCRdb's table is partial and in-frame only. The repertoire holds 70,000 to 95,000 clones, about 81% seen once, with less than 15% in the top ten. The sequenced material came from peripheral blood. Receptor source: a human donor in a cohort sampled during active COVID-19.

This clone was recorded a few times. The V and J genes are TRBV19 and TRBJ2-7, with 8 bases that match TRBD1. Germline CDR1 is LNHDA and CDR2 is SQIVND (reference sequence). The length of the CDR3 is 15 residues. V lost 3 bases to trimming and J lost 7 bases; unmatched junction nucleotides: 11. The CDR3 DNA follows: TGTGCCAGTAGTATCTCGGGACAGGCCTTTGGGGAGCAGTACTTC. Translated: CASSISGQAFGEQYF.

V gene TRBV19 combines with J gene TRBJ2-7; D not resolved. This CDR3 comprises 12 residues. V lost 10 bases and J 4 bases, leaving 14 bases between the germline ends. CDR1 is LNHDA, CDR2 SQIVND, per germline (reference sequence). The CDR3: CATSPGAYEQYF. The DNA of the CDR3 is TGTGCCACCAGTCCCGGAGCGTACGAGCAGTACTTC.

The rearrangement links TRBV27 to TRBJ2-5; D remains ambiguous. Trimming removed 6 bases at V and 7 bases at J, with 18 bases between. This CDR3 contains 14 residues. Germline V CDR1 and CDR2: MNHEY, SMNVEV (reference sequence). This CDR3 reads CASSQYANRRTQYF. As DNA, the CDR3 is TGTGCCAGCAGCCAGTACGCGAACCGGAGGACCCAGTACTTC.

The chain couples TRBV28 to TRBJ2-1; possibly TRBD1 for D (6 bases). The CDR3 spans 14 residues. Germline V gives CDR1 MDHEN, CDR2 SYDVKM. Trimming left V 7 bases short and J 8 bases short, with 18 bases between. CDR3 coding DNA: TGTGCCAGCAACAAAGACAGGCGCAGCGATGAGCAGTTCTTC. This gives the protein CASNKDRRSDEQFF.

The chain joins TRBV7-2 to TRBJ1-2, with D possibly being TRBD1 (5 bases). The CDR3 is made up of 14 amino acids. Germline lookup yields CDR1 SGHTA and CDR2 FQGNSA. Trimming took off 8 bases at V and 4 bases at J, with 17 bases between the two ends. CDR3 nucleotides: TGTGCCAGCTCGCGCGGCAGGGCCTCCTATGGCTACACCTTC. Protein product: CASSRGRASYGYTF.

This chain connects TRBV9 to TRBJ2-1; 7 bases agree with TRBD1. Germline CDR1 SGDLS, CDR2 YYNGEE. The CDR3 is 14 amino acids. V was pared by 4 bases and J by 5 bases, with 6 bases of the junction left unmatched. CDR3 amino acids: CASSTGTANNEQFF. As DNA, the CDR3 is TGTGCCAGCAGCACCGGGACAGCCAACAATGAGCAGTTCTTC.

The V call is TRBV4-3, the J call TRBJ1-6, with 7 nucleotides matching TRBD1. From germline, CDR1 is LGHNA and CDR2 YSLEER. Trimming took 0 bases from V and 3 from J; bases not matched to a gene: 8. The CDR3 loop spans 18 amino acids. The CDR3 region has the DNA TGCGCCAGCAGCCAAGATATTAGGACAGGCGGCTATAATTCACCCCTCCACTTT. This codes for CASSQDIRTGGYNSPLHF.

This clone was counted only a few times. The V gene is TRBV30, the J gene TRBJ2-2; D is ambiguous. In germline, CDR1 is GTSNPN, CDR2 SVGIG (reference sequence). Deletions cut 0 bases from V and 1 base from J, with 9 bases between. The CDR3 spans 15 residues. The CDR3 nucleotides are TGTGCCTGGAGTGTACCCAGGAAGAACACCGGGGAGCTGTTTTTT. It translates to CAWSVPRKNTGELFF.

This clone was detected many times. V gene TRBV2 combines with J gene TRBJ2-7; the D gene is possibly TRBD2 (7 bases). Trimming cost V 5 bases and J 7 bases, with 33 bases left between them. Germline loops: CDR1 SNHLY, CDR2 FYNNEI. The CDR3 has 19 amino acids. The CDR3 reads CASSIPGRGIRAQHTEQYF. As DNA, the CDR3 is TGTGCCAGCAGTATTCCGGGGAGGGGGATCCGGGCACAGCACACGGAGCAGTACTTC.

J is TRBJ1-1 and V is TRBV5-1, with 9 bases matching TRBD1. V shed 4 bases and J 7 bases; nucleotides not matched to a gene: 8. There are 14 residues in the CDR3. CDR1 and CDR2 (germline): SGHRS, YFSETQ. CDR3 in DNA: TGCGCCAGCAGCCCCGACCCGGGACAGGGTGAAGCTTTCTTT. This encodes CASSPDPGQGEAFF.

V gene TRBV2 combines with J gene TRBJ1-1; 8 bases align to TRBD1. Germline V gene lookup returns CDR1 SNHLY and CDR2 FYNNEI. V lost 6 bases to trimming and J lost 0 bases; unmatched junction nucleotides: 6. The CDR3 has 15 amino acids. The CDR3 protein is CASRNRGAMNTEAFF. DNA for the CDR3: TGTGCCAGCAGGAACAGGGGGGCAATGAACACTGAAGCTTTCTTT.

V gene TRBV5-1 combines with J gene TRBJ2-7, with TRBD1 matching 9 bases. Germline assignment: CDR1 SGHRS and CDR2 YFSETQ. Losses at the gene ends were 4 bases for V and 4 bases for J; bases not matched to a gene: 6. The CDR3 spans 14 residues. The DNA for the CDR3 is TGCGCCAGCAGCGGGGGACAGGGAAGGTACGAGCAGTACTTC. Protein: CASSGGQGRYEQYF.

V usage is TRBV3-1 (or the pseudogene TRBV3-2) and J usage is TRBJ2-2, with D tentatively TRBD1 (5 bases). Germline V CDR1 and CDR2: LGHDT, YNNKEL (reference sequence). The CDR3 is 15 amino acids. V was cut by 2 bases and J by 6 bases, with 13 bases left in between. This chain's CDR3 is CASSQRIGVAGELFF. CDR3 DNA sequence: TGTGCCAGCAGCCAAAGGATAGGGGTGGCCGGGGAGCTGTTTTTT.

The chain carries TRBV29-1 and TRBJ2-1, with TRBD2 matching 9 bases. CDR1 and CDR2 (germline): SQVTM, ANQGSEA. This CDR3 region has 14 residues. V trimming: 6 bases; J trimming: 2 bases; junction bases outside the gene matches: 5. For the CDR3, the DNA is TGCAGCGTATCGGGACTAGCCACCTACAATGAGCAGTTCTTC. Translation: CSVSGLATYNEQFF.

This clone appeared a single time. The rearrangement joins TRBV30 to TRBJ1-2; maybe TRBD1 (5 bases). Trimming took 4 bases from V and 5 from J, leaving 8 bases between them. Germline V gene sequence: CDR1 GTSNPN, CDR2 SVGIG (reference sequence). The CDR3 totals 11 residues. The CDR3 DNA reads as TGTGCCTGGACGGAGGGGTATGGCTACACCTTC. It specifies CAWTEGYGYTF.

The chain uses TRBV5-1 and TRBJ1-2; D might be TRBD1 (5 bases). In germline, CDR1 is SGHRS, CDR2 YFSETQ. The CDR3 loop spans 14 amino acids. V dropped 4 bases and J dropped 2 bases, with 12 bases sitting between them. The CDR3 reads CASSDGGENYGYTF. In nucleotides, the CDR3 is TGCGCCAGCAGCGACGGGGGGGAAAACTATGGCTACACCTTC. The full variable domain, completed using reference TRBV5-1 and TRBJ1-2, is KAGVTQTPRYLIKTRGQQVTLSCSPISGHRSVSWYQQTPGQGLQFLFEYFSETQRNKGNFPGRFSGRQFSNSRSEMNVSTLELGDSALYLCASSDGGENYGYTFGSGTRLTVV.

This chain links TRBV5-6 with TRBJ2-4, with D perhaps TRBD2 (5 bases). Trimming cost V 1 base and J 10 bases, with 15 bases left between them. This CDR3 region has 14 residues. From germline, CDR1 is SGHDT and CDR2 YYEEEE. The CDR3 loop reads CASSLSGVGWIQYF. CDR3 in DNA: TGTGCCAGCAGCTTGAGCGGCGTCGGATGGATTCAGTACTTC.

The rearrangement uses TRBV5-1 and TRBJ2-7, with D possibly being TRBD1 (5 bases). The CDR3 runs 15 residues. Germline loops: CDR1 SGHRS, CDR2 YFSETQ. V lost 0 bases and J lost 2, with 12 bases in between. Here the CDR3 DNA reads TGCGCCAGCAGCTTGGAGGCAGGGTCTACCTACGAGCAGTACTTC. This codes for CASSLEAGSTYEQYF. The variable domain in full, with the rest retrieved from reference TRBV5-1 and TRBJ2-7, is KAGVTQTPRYLIKTRGQQVTLSCSPISGHRSVSWYQQTPGQGLQFLFEYFSETQRNKGNFPGRFSGRQFSNSRSEMNVSTLELGDSALYLCASSLEAGSTYEQYFGPGTRLTVT.

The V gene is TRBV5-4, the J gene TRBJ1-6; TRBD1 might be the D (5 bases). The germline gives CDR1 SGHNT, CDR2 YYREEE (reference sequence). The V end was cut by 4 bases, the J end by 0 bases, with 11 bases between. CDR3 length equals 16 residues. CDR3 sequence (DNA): TGTGCCAGCAGCCCGGGCGGGGGCTCCTATAATTCACCCCTCCACTTT. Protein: CASSPGGGSYNSPLHF.

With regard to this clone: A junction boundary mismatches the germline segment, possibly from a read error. In DNA, the CDR3 is TGTGCTAGCAGCTTAGGTACTAGCGGCACCGGGGAGCTGTTTTTT. Amino acids: CASSLGTSGTGELFF. The chain links TRBV7-7 to TRBJ2-2, with TRBD2 matching over 8 bases. The CDR3 consists of 15 residues. Germline CDR1 SSHAT, CDR2 FNYEAQ (reference sequence).

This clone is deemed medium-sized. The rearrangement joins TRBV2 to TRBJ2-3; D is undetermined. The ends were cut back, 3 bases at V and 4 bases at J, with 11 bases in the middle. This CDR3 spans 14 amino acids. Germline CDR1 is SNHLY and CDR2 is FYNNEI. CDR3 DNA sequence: TGTGCCAGCAGTGAGGAGAGGTTGTCAGATACGCAGTATTTT. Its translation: CASSEERLSDTQYF.